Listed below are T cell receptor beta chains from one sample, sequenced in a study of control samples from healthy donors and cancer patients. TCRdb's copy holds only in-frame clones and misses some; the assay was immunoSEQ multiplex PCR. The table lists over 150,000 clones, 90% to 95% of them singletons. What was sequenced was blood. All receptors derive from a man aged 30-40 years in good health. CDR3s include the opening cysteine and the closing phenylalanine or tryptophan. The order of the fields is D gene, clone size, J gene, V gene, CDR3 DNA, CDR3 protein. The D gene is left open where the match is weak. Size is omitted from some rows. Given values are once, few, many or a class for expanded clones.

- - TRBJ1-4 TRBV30 TGTGCCTGGAGTGATCAGAGATTTAATGAAAAACTGTTTTTT CAWSDQRFNEKLFF
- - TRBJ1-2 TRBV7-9 TGTGCCAGCAGCTTAGCGCCCAGCTTTGGCTACACCTTC CASSLAPSFGYTF
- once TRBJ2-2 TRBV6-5 TGTGCCAGCACTATGCGGCGATACACCGGGGAGCTGTTTTTT CASTMRRYTGELFF
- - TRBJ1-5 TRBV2 TGTGCCAGCAGGGAAGGGGGTCGGAGCAATCAGCCCCAGCATTTT CASREGGRSNQPQHF
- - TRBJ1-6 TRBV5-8 TGTGCCAGCAGCTTGGGGGCGGGCGTCGACTCACCCCTCCACTTT CASSLGAGVDSPLHF
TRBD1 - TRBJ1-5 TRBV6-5 TGTGCCAGCAGATTATTACAGGGGGATCGGCAGCCCCAGCATTTT CASRLLQGDRQPQHF
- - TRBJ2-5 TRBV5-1 TGCGCCAGCAGGATTATACAGGGGGGGCAAGAGACCCAGTACTTC CASRIIQGGQETQYF
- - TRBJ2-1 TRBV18 TGTGCCAGCTCACCACCTTACCGGACAAGTTGGGATGAGCAGTTCTTC CASSPPYRTSWDEQFF
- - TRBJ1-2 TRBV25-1 TGTGCCAGCAGTGCCATTTGGGACCGGCCCACCTTC CASSAIWDRPTF
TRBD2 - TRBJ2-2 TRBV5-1 TGCGCCAGCAGCTTGAATTTAGCGGGGGCCGGGGAGCTGTTTTTT CASSLNLAGAGELFF
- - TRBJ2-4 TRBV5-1 TGCGCCAGCAGCTTTACAGGGTATGAGGGCATTCAGTACTTC CASSFTGYEGIQYF
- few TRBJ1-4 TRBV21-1 TGTGCCAGCAGCAAAGCGGGGGAGGGAACAACTAATGAAAAACTGTTTTTT CASSKAGEGTTNEKLFF
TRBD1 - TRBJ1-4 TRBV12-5 TGTGCTAGTGGTCCAGGGGGGACGAATGAAAAACTGTTTTTT CASGPGGTNEKLFF
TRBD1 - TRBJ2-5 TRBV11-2 TGTGCCAGCAGCAGACAGGGATCCCGGGGAGAGACCCAGTACTTC CASSRQGSRGETQYF
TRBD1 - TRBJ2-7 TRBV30 TGTGCCTGGGGGGACAGAGCCTACGAGCAGTACTTC CAWGDRAYEQYF
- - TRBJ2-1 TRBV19 TGTGCCAGTAGTATAAATCTGGCTACTCTTGGAGAGCAGTTCTTC CASSINLATLGEQFF
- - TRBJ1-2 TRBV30 TGTGCCTGCCTGTTTTACTATGGCTACACCTTC CACLFYYGYTF
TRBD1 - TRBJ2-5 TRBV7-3 TGTGCCAGCAGCTTACAGGGACAGGGGGCACGGGAGACCCAGTACTTC CASSLQGQGARETQYF
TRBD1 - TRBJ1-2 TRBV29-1 TGCAGCGTAGGGGACAGGGAGAGCGGCTACACCTTC CSVGDRESGYTF
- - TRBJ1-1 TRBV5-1 TGCGCCAGCACTGGGGACACTGAAGCTTTCTTT CASTGDTEAFF
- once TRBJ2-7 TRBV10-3 TGTGCCATCAGTGAGGAAATTAGCGGCTACGAGCAGTACTTC CAISEEISGYEQYF
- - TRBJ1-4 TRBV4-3 TGCGCCAGCAGCCAAGATTCATTGGTAGAAAAACTGTTTTTT CASSQDSLVEKLFF
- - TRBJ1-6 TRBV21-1 TGTGCCAGCAGGGGTGCCGGGACAGCAAATTCACCCCTCCACTTT CASRGAGTANSPLHF
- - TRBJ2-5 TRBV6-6 TGTGCCAGCAGAACGCCTCTCTACCCAGAGACCCAGTACTTC CASRTPLYPETQYF
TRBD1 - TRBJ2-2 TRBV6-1 TGTGCCAGCAGTGAAGGACTGGGCAGGGGGTACGGGGAGCTGTTTTTT CASSEGLGRGYGELFF
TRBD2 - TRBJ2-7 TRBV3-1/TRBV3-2 TGTGCCAGCAGCCAAGGAGTCCTAGCGGGGGCGGGGGAGCAGTACTTC CASSQGVLAGAGEQYF
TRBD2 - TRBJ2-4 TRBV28 TGTGCCAGCAGTCAGCCTAGCGGGGTAGCCAAAAACATTCAGTACTTC CASSQPSGVAKNIQYF
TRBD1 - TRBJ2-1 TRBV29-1 TGCAGCGACTCGGGGACAGGGATTTTGGGTGAGCAGTTCTTC CSDSGTGILGEQFF
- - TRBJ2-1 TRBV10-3 TGTGCCATCAGTGATATACTAGCCCAGTACAATGAGCAGTTCTTC CAISDILAQYNEQFF
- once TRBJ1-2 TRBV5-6 TGTGCCAGCACCTCGTTCCCCCCTCTACGGCACTACACCTTC CASTSFPPLRHYTF
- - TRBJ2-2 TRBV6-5 TGTGCCAGCACCTTAACAGGGAACACCGGGGAGCTGTTTTTT CASTLTGNTGELFF
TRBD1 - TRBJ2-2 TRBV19 TGTGCCAGTAGTATGGGACAGGGTTGGGCCGGGGAGCTGTTTTTT CASSMGQGWAGELFF
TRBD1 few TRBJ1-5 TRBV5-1 TGCGCCAGCAGCCCCGGGACAGACAGGGGTCAGCCCCAGCATTTT CASSPGTDRGQPQHF
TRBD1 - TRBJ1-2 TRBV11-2 TGTGCCAGCAGCTCGAACAGGGGGCGATACACCTTC CASSSNRGRYTF
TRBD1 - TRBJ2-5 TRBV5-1 TGCGCCAGCAGAGGACAGGGTCTTCCTCAAGAGACCCAGTACTTC CASRGQGLPQETQYF
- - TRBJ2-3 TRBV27 TGTGCCAGCAGTTTATCAGGGTACGGGACTCCATGGGGGGGCACAGATACGCAGTATTTT CASSLSGYGTPWGGTDTQYF
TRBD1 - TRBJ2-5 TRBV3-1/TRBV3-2 TGTGCCAGCAAGACAGGGAGCAATCAAGAGACCCAGTACTTC CASKTGSNQETQYF
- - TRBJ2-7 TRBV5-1 TGCGCCAGCAGCTACGAGGGGCCCTACGAGCAGTACTTC CASSYEGPYEQYF
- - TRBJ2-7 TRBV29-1 TGCAGCGCTATCTCTCTGAGGGGACGCTACGAGCAGTACTTC CSAISLRGRYEQYF
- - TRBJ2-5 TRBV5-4 TGTGCCAGCAGCTTCAACCCAGGGGCGGAGACCCAGTACTTC CASSFNPGAETQYF
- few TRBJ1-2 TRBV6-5 TGTGCCAGCAGTTACGGGCAGGGACGAGGCTACACCTTC CASSYGQGRGYTF
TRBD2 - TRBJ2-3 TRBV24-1 TGTGCCACCAGTGATCCGCAGCGGGAGGGCACAGATACGCAGTATTTT CATSDPQREGTDTQYF
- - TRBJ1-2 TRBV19 TGTGCCAGCCGAAACTATGGCTACACCTTC CASRNYGYTF
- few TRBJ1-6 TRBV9 TGTGCCAGCAGCGTCAAACAGCGGAATTCACCCCTCCACTTT CASSVKQRNSPLHF
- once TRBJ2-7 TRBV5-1 TGCGCCAGCACCCAAGTAGGGACCTCGTACGAGCAGTACTTC CASTQVGTSYEQYF
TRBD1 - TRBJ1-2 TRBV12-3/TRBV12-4 TGTGCCAGCAGGACAGGGGGTGACGGCTACACCTTC CASRTGGDGYTF
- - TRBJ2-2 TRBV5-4 TGTGCCAGCAGCCGTACCCCTACCCGGGGGACCGGGGAGCTGTTTTTT CASSRTPTRGTGELFF
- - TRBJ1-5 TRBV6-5 TGTGCCAGCAGCGACTTTCTACAGGGTGGTCAGCCCCAGCATTTT CASSDFLQGGQPQHF